This T cell receptor beta chain was observed in a study of TIL therapy for anti-PD-1-resistant metastatic lung cancer. This was the immunoSEQ v3 assay. Clones were read by immunoSEQ multiplex PCR, and TCRdb kept only the in-frame ones, dropping some. The repertoire holds about 60,000 clones, with roughly two thirds as singletons. In its sample, this clone was seen a few times. Its antigen remains unknown. Study-level results: The cohort had more treatment-naive, never-smoker and oncogene-addicted patients than typical.

Described time point: pre-treatment sample, taken before nivolumab and TIL therapy. CDR1 and CDR2 (germline): MRHNA, SNTAGT. Trimming took off 0 bases at V and 10 bases at J, with 11 bases between the two ends. There are 13 residues in the CDR3. The sample in question was blood, obtained at baseline. The TCR comes from a person aged 25 to 80 with non-small cell lung cancer. This chain joins TRBV6-4 and TRBJ2-3; the D is unclear. The CDR3 coding sequence is TGTGCCAGCAGTGACTCGACGATCGGTGCGCAGTATTTT. It specifies CASSDSTIGAQYF.